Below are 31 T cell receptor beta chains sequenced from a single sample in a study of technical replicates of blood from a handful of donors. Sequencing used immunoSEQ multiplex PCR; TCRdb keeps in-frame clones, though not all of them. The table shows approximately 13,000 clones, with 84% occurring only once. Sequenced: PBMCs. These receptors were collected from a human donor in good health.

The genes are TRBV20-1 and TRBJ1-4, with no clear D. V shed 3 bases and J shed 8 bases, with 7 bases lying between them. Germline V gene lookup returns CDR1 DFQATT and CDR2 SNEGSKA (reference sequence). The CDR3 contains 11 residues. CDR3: CSASQAEKLFF. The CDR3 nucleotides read TGCAGTGCTAGTCAGGCGGAAAAACTGTTTTTT.

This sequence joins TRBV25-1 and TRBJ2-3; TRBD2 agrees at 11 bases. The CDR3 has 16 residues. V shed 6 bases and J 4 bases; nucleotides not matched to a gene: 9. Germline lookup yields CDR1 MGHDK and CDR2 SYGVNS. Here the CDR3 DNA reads TGTGCCAGCAGCGGGACTAGCGGAGATTGGTCAGATACGCAGTATTTT. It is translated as CASSGTSGDWSDTQYF.

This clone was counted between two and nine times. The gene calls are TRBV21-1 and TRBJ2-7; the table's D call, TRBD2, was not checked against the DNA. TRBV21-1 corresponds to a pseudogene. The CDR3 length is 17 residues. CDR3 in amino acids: CASSIPSLAVPRYEQYF. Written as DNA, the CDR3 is TGTGCCAGCAGCATCCCCTCACTAGCGGTTCCTAGGTACGAGCAGTACTTC.

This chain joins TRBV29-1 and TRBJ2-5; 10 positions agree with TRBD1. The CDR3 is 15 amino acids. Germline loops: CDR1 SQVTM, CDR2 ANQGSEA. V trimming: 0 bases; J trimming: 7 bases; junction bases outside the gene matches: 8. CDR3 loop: CSVEDKGQGIRTQYF. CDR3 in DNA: TGCAGCGTTGAAGATAAGGGACAGGGGATTCGGACCCAGTACTTC. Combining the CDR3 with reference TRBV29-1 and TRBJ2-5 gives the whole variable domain SAVISQKPSRDICQRGTSLTIQCQVDSQVTMMFWYRQQPGQSLTLIATANQGSEATYESGFVIDKFPISRPNLTFSTLTVSNMSPEDSSIYLCSVEDKGQGIRTQYFGPGTRLLVL.

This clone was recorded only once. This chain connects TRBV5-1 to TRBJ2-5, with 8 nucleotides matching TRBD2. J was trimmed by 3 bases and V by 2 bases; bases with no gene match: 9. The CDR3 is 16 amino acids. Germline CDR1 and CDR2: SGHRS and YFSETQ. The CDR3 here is CASSLMPVSGKETQYF. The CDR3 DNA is TGCGCCAGCAGCTTAATGCCGGTTAGCGGGAAAGAGACCCAGTACTTC.

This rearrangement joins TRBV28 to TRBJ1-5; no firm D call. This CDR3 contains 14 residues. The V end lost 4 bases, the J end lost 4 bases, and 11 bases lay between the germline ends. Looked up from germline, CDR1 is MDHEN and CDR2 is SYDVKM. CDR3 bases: TGTGCCAGCAGTTCCGCCGGAGGGAATCAGCCCCAGCATTTT. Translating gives CASSSAGGNQPQHF.

The CDR3 loop is CASSEPGQGNEQYF. The CDR3 bases are TGCGCCAGCAGTGAGCCCGGACAGGGAAACGAGCAGTACTTC. V is TRBV10-1 and J is TRBJ2-7; TRBD1 aligns across 8 bases. The germline V gene has CDR1 WNHNN and CDR2 SYGVQD (reference sequence). V dropped 2 bases and J dropped 5; count of bases not matched to a gene: 5. The CDR3 sequence is 14 residues long.

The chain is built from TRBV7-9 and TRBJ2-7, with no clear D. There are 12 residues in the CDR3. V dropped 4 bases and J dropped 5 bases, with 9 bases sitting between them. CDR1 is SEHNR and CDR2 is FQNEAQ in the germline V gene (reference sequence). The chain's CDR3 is CASSSRHHEQYF. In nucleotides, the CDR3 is TGTGCCAGCAGCTCCAGACACCACGAGCAGTACTTC. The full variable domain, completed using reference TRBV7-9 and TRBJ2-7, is DTGVSQNPRHKITKRGQNVTFRCDPISEHNRLYWYRQTLGQGPEFLTYFQNEAQLEKSRLLSDRFSAERPKGSFSTLEIQRTEQGDSAMYLCASSSRHHEQYFGPGTRLTVT.

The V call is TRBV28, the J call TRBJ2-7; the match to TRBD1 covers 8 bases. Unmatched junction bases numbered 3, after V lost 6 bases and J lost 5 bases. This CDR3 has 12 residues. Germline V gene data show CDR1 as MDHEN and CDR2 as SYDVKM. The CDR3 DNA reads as TGTGCCAGCAGGATGACAGGGGACGAGCAGTACTTC. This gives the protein CASRMTGDEQYF.

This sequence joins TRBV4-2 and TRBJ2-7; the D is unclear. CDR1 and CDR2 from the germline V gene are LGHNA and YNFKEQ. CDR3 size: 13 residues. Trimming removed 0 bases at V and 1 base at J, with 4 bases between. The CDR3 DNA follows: TGTGCCAGCAGCCAAGATCAATCCTACGAGCAGTACTTC. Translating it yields CASSQDQSYEQYF.

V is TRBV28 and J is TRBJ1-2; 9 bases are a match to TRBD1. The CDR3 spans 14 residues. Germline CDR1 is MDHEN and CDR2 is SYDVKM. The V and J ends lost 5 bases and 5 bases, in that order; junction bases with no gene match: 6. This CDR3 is CASSLGQGTYGYTF. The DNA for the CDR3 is TGTGCCAGCAGTCTGGGACAGGGAACTTATGGCTACACCTTC.

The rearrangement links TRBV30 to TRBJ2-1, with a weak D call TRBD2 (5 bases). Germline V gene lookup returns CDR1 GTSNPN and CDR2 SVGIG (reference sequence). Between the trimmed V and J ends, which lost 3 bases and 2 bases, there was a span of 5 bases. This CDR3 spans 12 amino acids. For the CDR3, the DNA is TGTGCCTGGAGCGGGACCTACAATGAGCAGTTCTTC. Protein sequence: CAWSGTYNEQFF.

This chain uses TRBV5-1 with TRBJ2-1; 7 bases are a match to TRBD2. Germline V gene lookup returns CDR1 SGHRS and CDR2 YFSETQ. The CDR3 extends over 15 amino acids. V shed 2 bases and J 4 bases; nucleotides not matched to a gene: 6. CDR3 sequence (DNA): TGCGCCAGCAGCTTCGGACCCGGGGGGTACAATGAGCAGTTCTTC. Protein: CASSFGPGGYNEQFF.

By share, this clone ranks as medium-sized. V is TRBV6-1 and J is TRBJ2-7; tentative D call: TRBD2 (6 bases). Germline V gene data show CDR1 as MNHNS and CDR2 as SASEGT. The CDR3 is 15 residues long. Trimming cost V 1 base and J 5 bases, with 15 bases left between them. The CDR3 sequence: CASSEDHGGWDEQYF. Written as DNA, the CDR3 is TGTGCCAGCAGTGAAGACCACGGAGGGTGGGACGAGCAGTACTTC.

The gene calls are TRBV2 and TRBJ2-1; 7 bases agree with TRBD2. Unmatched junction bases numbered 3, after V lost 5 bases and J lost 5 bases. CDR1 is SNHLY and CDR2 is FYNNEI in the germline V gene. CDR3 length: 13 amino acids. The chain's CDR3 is CASSRDYHNEQFF. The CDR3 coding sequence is TGTGCCAGCAGTAGGGACTACCACAATGAGCAGTTCTTC. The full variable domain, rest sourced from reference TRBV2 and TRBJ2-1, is EPEVTQTPSHQVTQMGQEVILRCVPISNHLYFYWYRQILGQKVEFLVSFYNNEISEKSEIFDDQFSVERPDGSNFTLKIRSTKLEDSAMYFCASSRDYHNEQFFGPGTRLTVL.

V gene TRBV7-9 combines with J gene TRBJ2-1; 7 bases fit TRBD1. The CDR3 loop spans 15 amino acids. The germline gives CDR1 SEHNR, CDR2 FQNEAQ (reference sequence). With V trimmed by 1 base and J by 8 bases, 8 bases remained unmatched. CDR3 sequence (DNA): TGTGCCAGCAGCTTAGTTCAGACAGGGTTAGATGAGCAGTTCTTC. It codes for CASSLVQTGLDEQFF.

CDR3: CAISESLSTSGGGDTQYF. CDR3 nucleotides: TGTGCCATCAGTGAGTCCCTCTCCACTAGCGGGGGTGGAGATACGCAGTATTTT. The V and J genes are TRBV10-3 and TRBJ2-3; 11 bases are shared with TRBD2. Germline V gives CDR1 ENHRY, CDR2 SYGVKD. After removal of 0 bases from V and 5 bases from J, the junction contained 10 bases not matched to a gene. There are 18 residues in the CDR3.

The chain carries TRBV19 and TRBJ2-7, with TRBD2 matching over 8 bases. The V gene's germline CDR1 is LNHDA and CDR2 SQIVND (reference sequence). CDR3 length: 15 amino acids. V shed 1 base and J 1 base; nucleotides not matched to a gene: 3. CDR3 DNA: TGTGCCAGTAGTATAGGGTCTAGCGGGTCCTACGAGCAGTACTTC. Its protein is CASSIGSSGSYEQYF.

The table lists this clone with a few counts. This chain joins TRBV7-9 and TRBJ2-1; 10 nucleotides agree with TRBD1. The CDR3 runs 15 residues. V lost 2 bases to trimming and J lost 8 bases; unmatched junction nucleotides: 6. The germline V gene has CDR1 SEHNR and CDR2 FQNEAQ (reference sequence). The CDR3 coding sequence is TGTGCCAGCAGCTTACGACAGGGGGCTGTCGATGAGCAGTTCTTC. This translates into CASSLRQGAVDEQFF.

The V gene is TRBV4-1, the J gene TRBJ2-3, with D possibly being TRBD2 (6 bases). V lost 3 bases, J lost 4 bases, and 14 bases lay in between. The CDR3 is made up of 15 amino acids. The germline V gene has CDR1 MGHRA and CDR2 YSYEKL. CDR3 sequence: CASSQGPSAADTQYF. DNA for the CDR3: TGCGCCAGCAGCCAGGGACCTAGCGCAGCAGATACGCAGTATTTT.

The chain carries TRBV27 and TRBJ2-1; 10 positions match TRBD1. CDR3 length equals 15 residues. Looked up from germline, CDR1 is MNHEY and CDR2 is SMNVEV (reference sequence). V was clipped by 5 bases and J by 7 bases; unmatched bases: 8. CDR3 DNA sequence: TGTGCCAGCAGTCAAGACAGGGGGCGCACAAATGAGCAGTTCTTC. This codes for CASSQDRGRTNEQFF.

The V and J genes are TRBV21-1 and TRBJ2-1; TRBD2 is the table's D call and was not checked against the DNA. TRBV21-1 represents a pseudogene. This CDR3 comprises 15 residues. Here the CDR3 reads CASSNFRGGWDEQFF. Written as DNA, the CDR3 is TGTGCCAGCAGCAATTTCCGGGGGGGTTGGGATGAGCAGTTCTTC.

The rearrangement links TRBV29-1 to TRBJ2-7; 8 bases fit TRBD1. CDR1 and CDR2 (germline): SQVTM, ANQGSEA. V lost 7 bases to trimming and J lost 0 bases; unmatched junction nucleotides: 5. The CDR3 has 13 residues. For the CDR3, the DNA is TGCAGCGCCGGACAGGGCCCCTCCTACGAGCAGTACTTC. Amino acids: CSAGQGPSYEQYF.

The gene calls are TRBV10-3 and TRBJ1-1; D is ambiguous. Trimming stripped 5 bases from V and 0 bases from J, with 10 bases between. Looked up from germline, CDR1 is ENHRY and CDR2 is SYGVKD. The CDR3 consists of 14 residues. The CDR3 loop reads CAISPGSMNTEAFF. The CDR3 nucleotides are TGTGCCATCAGTCCCGGGTCAATGAACACTGAAGCTTTCTTT.

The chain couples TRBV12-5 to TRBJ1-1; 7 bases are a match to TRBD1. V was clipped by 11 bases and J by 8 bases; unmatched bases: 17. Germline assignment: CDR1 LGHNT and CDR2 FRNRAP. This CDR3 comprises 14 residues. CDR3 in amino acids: CAGRRDRGNNEAFF. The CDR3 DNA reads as TGTGCTGGCCGTCGGGACAGAGGAAATAACGAAGCTTTCTTT.

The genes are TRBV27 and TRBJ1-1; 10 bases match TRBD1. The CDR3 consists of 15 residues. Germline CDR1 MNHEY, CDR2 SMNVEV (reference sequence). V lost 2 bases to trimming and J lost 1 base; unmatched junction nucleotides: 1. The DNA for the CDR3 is TGTGCCAGCAGTTTAAGGACAGGGGGGAACACTGAAGCTTTCTTT. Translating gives CASSLRTGGNTEAFF.

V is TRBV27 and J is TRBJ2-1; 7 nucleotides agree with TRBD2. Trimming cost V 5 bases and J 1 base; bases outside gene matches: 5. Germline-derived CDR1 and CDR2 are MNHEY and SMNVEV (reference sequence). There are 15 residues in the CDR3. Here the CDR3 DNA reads TGTGCCAGCAGTCCAGCTAGCGGTTCCTACAATGAGCAGTTCTTC. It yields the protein CASSPASGSYNEQFF.

In nucleotides, the CDR3 is TGTGCCAGTAGTATTAGCGTAAGCACAGATACGCAGTATTTT. It yields the protein CASSISVSTDTQYF. This sequence joins TRBV19 and TRBJ2-3, with D perhaps TRBD2 (5 bases). Per germline, CDR1 LNHDA and CDR2 SQIVND (reference sequence). V lost 3 bases and J lost 0, with 7 bases in between. This CDR3 region has 14 residues.

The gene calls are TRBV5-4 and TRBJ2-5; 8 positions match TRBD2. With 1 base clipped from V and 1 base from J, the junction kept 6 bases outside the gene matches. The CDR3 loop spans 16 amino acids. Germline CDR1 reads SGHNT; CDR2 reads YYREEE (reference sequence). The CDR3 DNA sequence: TGTGCCAGCAGCTTGTCAGCGGGAGCCCTCCAAGAGACCCAGTACTTC. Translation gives CASSLSAGALQETQYF. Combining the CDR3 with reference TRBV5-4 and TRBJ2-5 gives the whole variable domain ETGVTQSPTHLIKTRGQQVTLRCSSQSGHNTVSWYQQALGQGPQFIFQYYREEENGRGNFPPRFSGLQFPNYSSELNVNALELDDSALYLCASSLSAGALQETQYFGPGTRLLVL.

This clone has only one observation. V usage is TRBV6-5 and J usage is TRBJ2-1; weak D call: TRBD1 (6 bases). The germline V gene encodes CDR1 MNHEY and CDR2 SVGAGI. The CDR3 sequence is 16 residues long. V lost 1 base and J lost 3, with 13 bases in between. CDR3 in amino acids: CASSYWGQGLYNEQFF. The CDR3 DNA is TGTGCCAGCAGTTACTGGGGGCAAGGGCTCTACAATGAGCAGTTCTTC.

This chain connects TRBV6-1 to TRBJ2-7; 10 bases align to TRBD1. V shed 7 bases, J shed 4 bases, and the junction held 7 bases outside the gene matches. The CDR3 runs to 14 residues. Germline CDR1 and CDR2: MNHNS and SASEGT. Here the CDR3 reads CASIRDRGPYEQYF. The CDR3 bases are TGTGCCAGCATTCGGGACAGGGGACCATACGAGCAGTACTTC.